The sequence of this TCR beta chain was determined in a study of identical twins' blood T cells. Donors were six healthy women in three monozygous twin pairs. Each CDR3 protein is one row after TCRdb ran MiXCR on the 5' RACE reads. In the table there are fewer than 450,000 distinct CDR3 sequences, 28% of which are singletons. V was trimmed by 3 bases and J by 0 bases, leaving 18 bases between them. The CDR3 sequence is 17 residues long. The germline V gene encodes CDR1 MNHEY and CDR2 SMNVEV (reference sequence). The rearrangement uses TRBV27 and TRBJ2-7; D is unclear. What was sequenced was PBMCs. The clonotype comes from a woman aged 18 to 50 in good health. CDR3 protein: CASSFITGITSSYEQYF. CDR3 sequence (DNA): TGTGCCAGCAGTTTTATTACCGGAATTACAAGCTCCTACGAGCAGTACTTC.